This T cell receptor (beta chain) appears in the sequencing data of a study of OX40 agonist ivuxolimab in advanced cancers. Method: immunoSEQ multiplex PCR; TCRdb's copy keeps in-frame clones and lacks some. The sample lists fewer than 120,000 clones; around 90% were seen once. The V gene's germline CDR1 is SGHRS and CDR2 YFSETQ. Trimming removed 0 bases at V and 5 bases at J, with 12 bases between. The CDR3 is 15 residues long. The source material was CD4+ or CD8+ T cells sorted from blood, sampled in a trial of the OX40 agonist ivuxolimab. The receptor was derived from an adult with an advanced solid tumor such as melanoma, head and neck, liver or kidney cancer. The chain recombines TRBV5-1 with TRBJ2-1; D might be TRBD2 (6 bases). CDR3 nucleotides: TGCGCCAGCAGCTTGGTTGGGGGAGGCAACAATGAGCAGTTCTTC. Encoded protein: CASSLVGGGNNEQFF.